Below are 30 T cell receptor beta chains sequenced from a single sample in a study of T cell responses to AZD1222 COVID-19 vaccine. TCRdb keeps only in-frame clones here, not all; method: immunoSEQ multiplex PCR. The table records tens of thousands of clones, 70% to 90% of them present only once. Sequences were derived from peripheral blood, sampled on day 0 of AZD1222 vaccination. Receptors originate from an adult in good health.

This clone was seen a few times. The chain recombines TRBV19 with TRBJ1-4; tentative D call: TRBD1 (6 bases). The V gene lost 5 bases and the J gene lost 4 bases, with 17 bases spanning the gap. CDR3 length: 16 amino acids. Germline CDR1 reads LNHDA; CDR2 reads SQIVND (reference sequence). In nucleotides, the CDR3 is TGTGCCAGTAGTGCCTTTGCCCAGGGACATAATGAAAAACTGTTTTTT. Protein product: CASSAFAQGHNEKLFF.

The J gene is TRBJ1-6, the V gene TRBV10-3; tentative D call: TRBD1 (6 bases). Germline assignment: CDR1 ENHRY and CDR2 SYGVKD. With 9 bases removed from V and 0 bases from J, the gap between germline ends came to 15 bases. This CDR3 comprises 16 residues. This CDR3 is CAIRGGQSSYNSPLHF. DNA of the CDR3: TGTGCCATTCGGGGGGGCCAGAGCTCCTATAATTCACCCCTCCACTTT.

In its sample, this clone was seen a few times. The chain uses TRBV7-9 and TRBJ2-5, with 7 positions matching TRBD1. V was clipped by 4 bases and J by 3 bases; unmatched bases: 11. In germline, CDR1 is SEHNR, CDR2 FQNEAQ (reference sequence). This CDR3 is 16 amino acids long. The CDR3 DNA reads TGTGCCAGCAGCTCTACAGGGGTAGTATTAGAAGAGACCCAGTACTTC. Amino acid sequence: CASSSTGVVLEETQYF. Full variable domain (outside the CDR3, taken from reference TRBV7-9 and TRBJ2-5): DTGVSQNPRHKITKRGQNVTFRCDPISEHNRLYWYRQTLGQGPEFLTYFQNEAQLEKSRLLSDRFSAERPKGSFSTLEIQRTEQGDSAMYLCASSSTGVVLEETQYFGPGTRLLVL.

This chain uses TRBV7-3 with TRBJ2-3; 7 positions agree with TRBD1. The trim removed 5 bases at V and 4 bases at J, leaving 6 bases unmatched. This CDR3 is 14 amino acids long. The germline gives CDR1 SGHTA, CDR2 FQGTGA. The CDR3 protein is CASSLQGIADTQYF. For the CDR3, the DNA is TGTGCCAGCAGCCTACAGGGGATTGCAGATACGCAGTATTTT.

The gene calls are TRBV10-1 and TRBJ1-5; D not resolved. The CDR3 is 14 residues long. In germline, CDR1 is WNHNN, CDR2 SYGVQD (reference sequence). Trimming stripped 3 bases from V and 1 base from J, with 7 bases between. CDR3 in amino acids: CASSDFNSNQPQHF. CDR3 in DNA: TGCGCCAGCAGTGATTTCAACAGCAATCAGCCCCAGCATTTT.

In this sample, this clone turned up once. The gene calls are TRBV27 and TRBJ2-7; 9 positions agree with TRBD2. The CDR3 contains 13 residues. Germline CDR1 MNHEY, CDR2 SMNVEV (reference sequence). The trim removed 3 bases at V and 7 bases at J, leaving 4 bases unmatched. The CDR3 DNA is TGTGCCAGCAGTTTGGGACTAGCACGAGAGCAGTACTTC. This codes for CASSLGLAREQYF.

V usage is TRBV29-1 and J usage is TRBJ2-7; D not resolved. The ends were cut back, 7 bases at V and 1 base at J, with 8 bases in the middle. Per germline, CDR1 SQVTM and CDR2 ANQGSEA. This CDR3 has 11 residues. The CDR3 nucleotides read TGCAGCGCCCTTCGGTCCTACGAGCAGTACTTC. Protein: CSALRSYEQYF.

As DNA, the CDR3 is TGTGCCAGCAGTTCCGAGGACAGAGGGGATGAAAAACTGTTTTTT. Translated: CASSSEDRGDEKLFF. V is TRBV28 and J is TRBJ1-4; TRBD1 might be the D (6 bases). Germline values: CDR1 MDHEN, CDR2 SYDVKM. This CDR3 has 15 amino acids. Trimming pared 4 bases from V and 6 bases from J, leaving 15 bases between.

This chain uses TRBV5-1 with TRBJ2-3, with 11 bases identical to TRBD2. This CDR3 comprises 16 residues. Germline CDR1 reads SGHRS; CDR2 reads YFSETQ. Losses at the gene ends were 3 bases for V and 2 bases for J; bases not matched to a gene: 5. The CDR3 protein is CASSYTGLAATDTQYF. CDR3 nucleotides: TGCGCCAGCAGCTATACGGGACTAGCGGCCACAGATACGCAGTATTTT.

This CDR3 reads CASSNMGQGEWQNIQYF. CDR3 bases: TGTGCCAGCAGTAACATGGGACAGGGAGAATGGCAAAACATTCAGTACTTC. The chain links TRBV2 to TRBJ2-4, with 9 bases matching TRBD1. Per germline, CDR1 SNHLY and CDR2 FYNNEI. The CDR3 has 17 residues. After removal of 5 bases from V and 5 bases from J, the junction contained 13 bases not matched to a gene.

The rearrangement links TRBV4-3 to TRBJ1-1, with D possibly matching TRBD1 (5 bases). The ends were cut back, 0 bases at V and 7 bases at J, with 12 bases in the middle. The CDR3 is 14 residues long. Germline CDR1 reads LGHNA; CDR2 reads YSLEER. CDR3 residues: CASSQETWGGEAFF. DNA for the CDR3: TGCGCCAGCAGCCAAGAGACCTGGGGGGGTGAAGCTTTCTTT.

V gene TRBV9 combines with J gene TRBJ2-7; D is unresolved. The germline V gene has CDR1 SGDLS and CDR2 YYNGEE. This CDR3 contains 14 residues. V was clipped by 1 base and J by 0 bases, with 8 bases between them. The CDR3 region is CASSVRGSSYEQYF. The DNA of the CDR3 is TGTGCCAGCAGCGTACGCGGATCCTCCTACGAGCAGTACTTC.

The table lists this clone with a count of one. V is TRBV7-3 and J is TRBJ2-3; TRBD1 is a possible D gene (6 bases). Germline V gene lookup returns CDR1 SGHTA and CDR2 FQGTGA. The CDR3 runs to 14 residues. Trimming cost V 4 bases and J 4 bases, with 12 bases left between them. This CDR3 reads CASSSGQPSDTQYF. The CDR3, as DNA: TGTGCCAGCAGCTCTGGACAGCCCTCAGATACGCAGTATTTT.

The rearrangement joins TRBV18 to TRBJ2-7; 9 positions agree with TRBD1. Germline V gene data show CDR1 as KGHSH and CDR2 as LQKENI. This CDR3 comprises 16 residues. The V gene end was trimmed by 6 bases and the J gene end by 9 bases; junction bases not matched to a gene: 18. The CDR3 loop reads CASSSNRDRVIPGQYF. DNA for the CDR3: TGTGCCAGCTCGTCAAACCGGGACAGGGTTATCCCTGGGCAGTACTTC.

In DNA form, the CDR3 reads TGTGCCAGCAGTCGGGTAGATGAGCAGTTCTTC. It translates to CASSRVDEQFF. The chain carries TRBV6-5 and TRBJ2-1, with D unclear. Germline CDR1 MNHEY, CDR2 SVGAGI. Trimming took off 5 bases at V and 8 bases at J, with 7 bases between the two ends. This CDR3 spans 11 amino acids.

V gene TRBV3-1 (or the pseudogene TRBV3-2) combines with J gene TRBJ1-5; unclear D gene. Trimming removed 4 bases at V and 7 bases at J, with 14 bases between. The V gene's germline CDR1 is LGHDT and CDR2 YNNKEL (reference sequence). The CDR3 has 14 amino acids. CDR3 sequence: CASSPTRTVQPQHF. The CDR3 nucleotides read TGTGCCAGCAGCCCTACTCGGACGGTCCAGCCCCAGCATTTT.

This chain connects TRBV11-3 to TRBJ2-7; 7 bases agree with TRBD1. Losses at the gene ends were 0 bases for V and 1 base for J; bases not matched to a gene: 0. This CDR3 comprises 14 residues. Germline V lookup: CDR1 SGHNT, CDR2 YENEEA. The CDR3 here is CASSLEGQSYEQYF. CDR3 sequence (DNA): TGTGCCAGCAGCTTAGAGGGACAGTCCTACGAGCAGTACTTC.

The chain couples TRBV9 to TRBJ2-5; weak D call: TRBD1 (5 bases). This CDR3 has 14 amino acids. V dropped 3 bases and J dropped 1 base, with 10 bases sitting between them. The germline V gene encodes CDR1 SGDLS and CDR2 YYNGEE. CDR3 amino acids: CASSGAGLQETQYF. CDR3 nucleotide sequence: TGTGCCAGCAGCGGTGCAGGGCTCCAAGAGACCCAGTACTTC.

The rearrangement uses TRBV5-1 and TRBJ1-2; 8 bases line up with TRBD1. V lost 3 bases and J lost 7; bases outside the gene matches: 5. The length of the CDR3 is 13 residues. Germline V CDR1 and CDR2: SGHRS, YFSETQ. CDR3 sequence (DNA): TGCGCCAGCAGCTGGACAGGGCCGGGTGGCTACACCTTC. This translates into CASSWTGPGGYTF.

CDR3 sequence reads: CASGRGSNQPQHF. The DNA of the CDR3 is TGTGCCAGCGGACGAGGGAGCAATCAGCCCCAGCATTTT. The chain recombines TRBV6-5 with TRBJ1-5; D unresolved. This CDR3 has 13 residues. The germline gives CDR1 MNHEY, CDR2 SVGAGI. The germline V and J ends were trimmed by 8 bases and 1 base, with 9 bases remaining between them.

The rearrangement links TRBV6-5 to TRBJ1-5; 9 bases are a match to TRBD1. This CDR3 spans 13 amino acids. Germline CDR1 is MNHEY and CDR2 is SVGAGI. After removal of 6 bases from V and 7 bases from J, the junction contained 4 bases not matched to a gene. The CDR3 loop reads CASSRQGGQPQHF. CDR3 bases: TGTGCCAGCAGCAGACAGGGGGGACAGCCCCAGCATTTT.

The chain carries TRBV27 and TRBJ1-5; D unclear. The CDR3 sequence is 14 residues long. Germline CDR1 is MNHEY and CDR2 is SMNVEV (reference sequence). The germline V and J ends were trimmed by 10 bases and 1 base, with 14 bases remaining between them. The CDR3 sequence is CATSLKMSNQPQHF. The CDR3 DNA is TGTGCCACCAGCCTAAAGATGAGCAATCAGCCCCAGCATTTT.

This clone is a singleton in its sample. The chain uses TRBV4-3 and TRBJ2-1, with 12 bases identical to TRBD2. Germline V lookup: CDR1 LGHNA, CDR2 YSLEER. V lost 4 bases, J lost 0 bases, and 4 bases stayed unmatched. The CDR3 covers 17 residues. The CDR3 is CASSLMTSGSSYNEQFF. DNA for the CDR3: TGCGCCAGCAGCCTTATGACTAGCGGGAGCTCCTACAATGAGCAGTTCTTC.

This clone has only one observation. This chain joins TRBV19 and TRBJ2-4; D ambiguous. The germline V gene encodes CDR1 LNHDA and CDR2 SQIVND (reference sequence). This CDR3 contains 16 residues. Trimming took off 5 bases at V and 0 bases at J, with 14 bases between the two ends. The CDR3 is CASSLGTRLAKNIQYF. CDR3 coding DNA: TGTGCCAGTAGTCTGGGAACGCGGTTAGCCAAAAACATTCAGTACTTC.

The chain is built from TRBV10-1 and TRBJ2-3, with D perhaps TRBD2 (5 bases). Germline CDR1 and CDR2: WNHNN and SYGVQD (reference sequence). V was shortened by 6 bases and J by 2 bases, with 9 bases between the two germline ends. This CDR3 has 13 amino acids. The CDR3 nucleotides are TGCGCCAGCAGAAGCGGATTCACAGATACGCAGTATTTT. Encoded protein: CASRSGFTDTQYF.

The chain uses TRBV24-1 and TRBJ2-1; 8 bases match TRBD2. After removal of 4 bases from V and 0 bases from J, the junction contained 16 bases not matched to a gene. Germline V gene data show CDR1 as KGHDR and CDR2 as SFDVKD. The CDR3 sequence is 20 residues long. CDR3 amino acids: CATSEGLDHNFIRSYNEQFF. CDR3 DNA sequence: TGTGCCACCAGTGAGGGACTAGACCACAATTTTATTCGCTCCTACAATGAGCAGTTCTTC.

This chain connects TRBV3-1 (or the pseudogene TRBV3-2) to TRBJ1-5; D unclear. Germline V gene data show CDR1 as LGHDT and CDR2 as YNNKEL (reference sequence). The V end was cut by 0 bases, the J end by 8 bases, with 5 bases between. The CDR3 has 12 residues. Here the CDR3 reads CASSQDQKPQHF. The CDR3, as DNA: TGTGCCAGCAGCCAAGATCAGAAGCCCCAGCATTTT.

The chain carries TRBV27 and TRBJ1-4; D is possibly TRBD1 (5 bases). V lost 8 bases and J lost 5, with 15 bases in between. This CDR3 spans 14 amino acids. Germline V gives CDR1 MNHEY, CDR2 SMNVEV (reference sequence). CDR3 in amino acids: CASGRQTKNEKLFF. CDR3 nucleotide sequence: TGTGCCAGCGGGAGACAGACAAAGAATGAAAAACTGTTTTTT.

The chain carries TRBV3-1 (or the pseudogene TRBV3-2) and TRBJ1-3; possibly TRBD1 for D (5 bases). The V gene lost 1 base and the J gene lost 4 bases, with 8 bases spanning the gap. The CDR3 consists of 14 residues. Per the germline V gene, CDR1 is LGHDT and CDR2 is YNNKEL (reference sequence). CDR3 sequence reads: CASSQGGGGNTIYF. In DNA form, the CDR3 reads TGTGCCAGCAGCCAAGGCGGGGGAGGAAACACCATATATTTT.

This chain uses TRBV9 with TRBJ1-3; the D gene is possibly TRBD1 (5 bases). Per the germline V gene, CDR1 is SGDLS and CDR2 is YYNGEE. The CDR3 contains 16 residues. With 0 bases removed from V and 1 base from J, the gap between germline ends came to 11 bases. The CDR3 loop is CASSVAGVQSGNTIYF. CDR3 nucleotide sequence: TGTGCCAGCAGCGTAGCGGGGGTACAATCTGGAAACACCATATATTTT.